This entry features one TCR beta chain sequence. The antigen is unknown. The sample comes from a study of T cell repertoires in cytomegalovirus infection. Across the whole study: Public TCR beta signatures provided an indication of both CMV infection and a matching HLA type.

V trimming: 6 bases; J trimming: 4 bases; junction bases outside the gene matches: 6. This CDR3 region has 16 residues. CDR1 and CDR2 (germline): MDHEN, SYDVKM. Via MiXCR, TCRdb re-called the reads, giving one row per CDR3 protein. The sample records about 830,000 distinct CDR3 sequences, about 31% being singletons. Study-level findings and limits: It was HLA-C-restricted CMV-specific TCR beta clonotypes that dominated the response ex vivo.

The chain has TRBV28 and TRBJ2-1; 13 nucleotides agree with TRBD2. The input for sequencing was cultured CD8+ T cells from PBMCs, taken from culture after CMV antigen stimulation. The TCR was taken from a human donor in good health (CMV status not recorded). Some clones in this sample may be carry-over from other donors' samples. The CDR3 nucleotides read TGTGCCAGCAGGCCCATACTAGCGGGGGGGTACAATGAGCAGTTCTTC. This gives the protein CASRPILAGGYNEQFF.